This is a list of T cell receptor beta chains from one sample in a study of chemoradiotherapy in HPV16-positive cancers. The table came from immunoSEQ multiplex PCR; TCRdb's copy has only in-frame clones and leaves some out. The table shows about 68,000 clones, with roughly 90% occurring only once. This material consisted of blood, taken from a patient who underwent chemoradiotherapy. The receptors were sampled from a human donor with HPV-associated anogenital cancer. Each CDR3 is given with its conserved first and last residue. A D gene is named only where the DNA matches it firmly. The size of a clone is reported for some rows only, either as once, few or many, or as a class for expanded clones.

CDR3 protein	CDR3 DNA	J gene	D gene	clone size	V gene	CDR3 length
CASSLYVSRDYNEQFF	TGTGCCAGCAGTTTATATGTTTCTAGGGACTACAATGAGCAGTTCTTC	TRBJ2-1	NA	NA	TRBV28	16
CASSLHGGVNTEAFF	TGTGCCAGCAGCCTACACGGTGGGGTTAACACTGAAGCTTTCTTT	TRBJ1-1	NA	once	TRBV11-1	15
CASSADSEQFF	TGTGCCAGCAGCGCGGACAGTGAGCAGTTCTTC	TRBJ2-1	NA	NA	TRBV11-3	11
CASSLVGSRGETQYF	TGTGCCAGCAGCTTAGTAGGCTCCCGGGGGGAGACCCAGTACTTC	TRBJ2-5	NA	NA	TRBV7-6	15
CSVEGSYEQYF	TGCAGCGTAGAAGGTTCCTACGAGCAGTACTTC	TRBJ2-7	NA	once	TRBV29-1	11
CASSKEEAAQPQHF	TGTGCCAGCAGCAAAGAAGAAGCTGCGCAGCCCCAGCATTTT	TRBJ1-5	NA	NA	TRBV7-8	14
CASSSGQLNEKLFF	TGTGCCAGCAGCTCAGGACAGTTAAATGAAAAACTGTTTTTT	TRBJ1-4	NA	NA	TRBV7-9	14
CASSLLRQGVYNEQFF	TGTGCCAGCAGCTTACTCAGACAAGGGGTCTACAATGAGCAGTTCTTC	TRBJ2-1	NA	NA	TRBV7-9	16
CASSLEDRDTEAFF	TGTGCCAGCAGCTTGGAGGACAGGGACACTGAAGCTTTCTTT	TRBJ1-1	TRBD1	NA	TRBV5-6	14
CASRLGTTATQYF	TGTGCCAGCAGACTTGGGACGACCGCCACCCAGTACTTC	TRBJ2-5	NA	NA	TRBV27	13
CASIPQGIGTDTQYF	TGTGCCAGCATTCCCCAGGGGATCGGAACAGATACGCAGTATTTT	TRBJ2-3	NA	NA	TRBV6-1	15
CASRRQIITDTQYF	TGCGCCAGCCGGCGACAGATCATCACAGATACGCAGTATTTT	TRBJ2-3	NA	NA	TRBV4-1	14
CSARVGAGHIF	TGCAGTGCCCGGGTCGGGGCAGGACACATCTTC	TRBJ2-1	NA	NA	TRBV20-1	11
CATQSGDTGPGEQYF	TGCGCCACCCAAAGTGGGGACACCGGTCCGGGGGAGCAGTACTTC	TRBJ2-7	NA	NA	TRBV10-2	15
CASRTSETYNEQFF	TGTGCCAGCAGGACTAGCGAGACCTACAATGAGCAGTTCTTC	TRBJ2-1	TRBD2	NA	TRBV19	14
CASSLSQISTDTQYF	TGTGCCAGCAGCTTGTCACAGATTAGCACAGATACGCAGTATTTT	TRBJ2-3	NA	many	TRBV5-5	15
CASSLGGPGGRNIQYF	TGTGCCAGCAGCTTGGGGGGCCCGGGGGGTAGAAACATTCAGTACTTC	TRBJ2-4	TRBD2	few	TRBV5-4	16
CASSSTGGNSPLHF	TGTGCCAGCAGCTCGACAGGGGGGAATTCACCCCTCCACTTT	TRBJ1-6	TRBD1	NA	TRBV11-3	14
CASSSQAGLGTEAFF	TGTGCCAGCAGCTCACAAGCAGGGTTGGGCACTGAAGCTTTCTTT	TRBJ1-1	NA	few	TRBV7-9	15
CASDPRARREQYF	TGTGCCAGCGACCCCCGGGCGAGGCGCGAGCAGTACTTC	TRBJ2-7	NA	NA	TRBV2	13
CASSLVQGAGYGYTF	TGTGCCAGCAGCTTAGTTCAGGGGGCAGGCTACGGCTACACCTTC	TRBJ1-2	TRBD1	once	TRBV13	15
CASSSLQGGEEFF	TGTGCCAGTAGTAGCTTACAGGGAGGGGAAGAGTTCTTC	TRBJ2-1	NA	NA	TRBV19	13
CASSEDATNEKLFF	TGTGCCAGCAGTGAGGACGCTACTAATGAAAAACTGTTTTTT	TRBJ1-4	NA	NA	TRBV6-4	14
CASRRGQIDTEAFF	TGCGCCAGCAGGAGGGGACAGATCGACACTGAAGCTTTCTTT	TRBJ1-1	TRBD1	NA	TRBV10-2	14
CASSQRDRTGSLTDTQYF	TGTGCCAGCAGCCAACGCGATAGGACAGGGTCCCTTACAGATACGCAGTATTTT	TRBJ2-3	TRBD1	NA	TRBV4-2	18
CASSPDGTVNEKLFF	TGTGCCAGCAGCCCCGACGGGACAGTCAATGAAAAACTGTTTTTT	TRBJ1-4	TRBD1	NA	TRBV9	15
CSGRLAGGNEQFF	TGCAGCGGGAGACTAGCGGGAGGGAATGAGCAGTTCTTC	TRBJ2-1	TRBD2	NA	TRBV29-1	13
CASSFLFIGVEANGELFF	TGTGCCAGCAGTTTTCTCTTCATAGGAGTTGAAGCGAACGGGGAGCTGTTTTTT	TRBJ2-2	NA	NA	TRBV27	18
CASSMPGQGNTEAFF	TGTGCCAGCAGCATGCCGGGACAGGGTAACACTGAAGCTTTCTTT	TRBJ1-1	TRBD1	NA	TRBV7-8	15